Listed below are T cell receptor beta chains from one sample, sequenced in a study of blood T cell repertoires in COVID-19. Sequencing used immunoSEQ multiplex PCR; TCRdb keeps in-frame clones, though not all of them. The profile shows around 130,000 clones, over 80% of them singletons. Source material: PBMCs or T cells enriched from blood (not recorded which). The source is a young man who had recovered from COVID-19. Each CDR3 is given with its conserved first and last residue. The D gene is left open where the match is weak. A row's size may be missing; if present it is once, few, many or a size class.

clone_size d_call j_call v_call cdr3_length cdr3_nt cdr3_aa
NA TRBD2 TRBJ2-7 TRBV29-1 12 TGCAGCGTGGCTGGGACTAGTTACGAGCAGTACTTC CSVAGTSYEQYF
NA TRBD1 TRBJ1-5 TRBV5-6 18 TGTGCCAGCAGCTTCTCTGGACAGGGACCCTATAGCAATCAGCCCCAGCATTTT CASSFSGQGPYSNQPQHF
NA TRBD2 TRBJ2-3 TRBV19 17 TGTGCCAGTAGTTCCCTCTGGACTAGCGGGAGAACAGATACGCAGTATTTT CASSSLWTSGRTDTQYF
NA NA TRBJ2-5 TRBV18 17 TGTGCCAGCTCACCGAGGAGGGTCGCTTCGACGGGAGAGACCCAGTACTTC CASSPRRVASTGETQYF
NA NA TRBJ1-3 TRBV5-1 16 TGCGCCAGCAGCTTCAAGGCGCCGGGACAAGGAAACACCATATATTTT CASSFKAPGQGNTIYF
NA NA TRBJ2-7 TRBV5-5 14 TGTGCCAGCAGCTTATGGAGGGGAATTGACGAGCAGTACTTC CASSLWRGIDEQYF
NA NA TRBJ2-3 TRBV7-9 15 TGTGCCAGCAGCTTAGTTGCGGGGAGCACAGATACGCAGTATTTT CASSLVAGSTDTQYF
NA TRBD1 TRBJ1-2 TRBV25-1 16 TGTGCCAGCAGTGACCCCGGGACAGGAGAGACCTATGGCTACACCTTC CASSDPGTGETYGYTF
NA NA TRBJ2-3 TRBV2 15 TGTGCCAGCAGTGGACAAGCGGCCCTAGCAGATACGCAGTATTTT CASSGQAALADTQYF
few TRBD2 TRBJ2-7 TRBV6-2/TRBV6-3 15 TGTGCCAGCGGTTTACCGGGACTAGCGGGATCCGAGCAGTACTTC CASGLPGLAGSEQYF
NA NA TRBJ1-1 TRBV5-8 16 TGTGCCAGCAGCCAGGTATACAGGGACATGAACACTGAAGCTTTCTTT CASSQVYRDMNTEAFF
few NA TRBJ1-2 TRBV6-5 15 TGTGCCAGCAGTTACTCGAAGGGGATGGGGTATGGCTACACCTTC CASSYSKGMGYGYTF
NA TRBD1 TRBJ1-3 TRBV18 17 TGTGCCAGCTCACCAACCGGGACAGGGGGATCTGGAAACACCATATATTTT CASSPTGTGGSGNTIYF
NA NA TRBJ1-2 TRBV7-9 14 TGTGCCAGCAGCTCCGAACGACTGTCATATGGCTACACCTTC CASSSERLSYGYTF
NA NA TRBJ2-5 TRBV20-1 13 TGCAGTGCTAGTTCAGATTACCAAGAGACCCAGTACTTC CSASSDYQETQYF
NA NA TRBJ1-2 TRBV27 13 TGTGCCACAAGACAGCAGTCTAACTATGGCTACACCTTC CATRQQSNYGYTF
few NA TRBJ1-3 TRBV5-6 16 TGTGCCAGCAGCTTGGCCGGTAGGGGCTCTGGAAACACCATATATTTT CASSLAGRGSGNTIYF
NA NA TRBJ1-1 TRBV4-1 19 TGCGCCAGCAGCCAAGATCCCTCGCGGACGGGGAGAAAATCCACTGAAGCTTTCTTT CASSQDPSRTGRKSTEAFF
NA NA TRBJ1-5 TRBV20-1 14 TGCAGTGCTAGTCCCGGGGATTCTAATCAGCCCCAGCATTTT CSASPGDSNQPQHF
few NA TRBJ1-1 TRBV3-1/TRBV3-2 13 TGTGCCAGCAGCCAAGACAGGGGCACTGAAGCTTTCTTT CASSQDRGTEAFF
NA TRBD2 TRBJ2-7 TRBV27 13 TGTGCCAGCAGTATGGGGGGAGGGTACGAGCAGTACTTC CASSMGGGYEQYF
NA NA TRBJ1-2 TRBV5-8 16 TGTGCCAGCAGCCCTTGGACTGCTCGAGGAGACTATGGCTACACCTTC CASSPWTARGDYGYTF
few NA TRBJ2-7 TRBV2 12 TGTGCCAGCACACGGGACAATTACGAGCAGTACTTC CASTRDNYEQYF
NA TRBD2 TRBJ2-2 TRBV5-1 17 TGCGCCAGCAGCCGAAAGACTAGCCACCTTAACACCGGGGAGCTGTTTTTT CASSRKTSHLNTGELFF
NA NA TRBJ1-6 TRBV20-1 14 TGCAGTGCTAGTAGTGGGAGGGTTGATTCACCCCTCCACTTT CSASSGRVDSPLHF